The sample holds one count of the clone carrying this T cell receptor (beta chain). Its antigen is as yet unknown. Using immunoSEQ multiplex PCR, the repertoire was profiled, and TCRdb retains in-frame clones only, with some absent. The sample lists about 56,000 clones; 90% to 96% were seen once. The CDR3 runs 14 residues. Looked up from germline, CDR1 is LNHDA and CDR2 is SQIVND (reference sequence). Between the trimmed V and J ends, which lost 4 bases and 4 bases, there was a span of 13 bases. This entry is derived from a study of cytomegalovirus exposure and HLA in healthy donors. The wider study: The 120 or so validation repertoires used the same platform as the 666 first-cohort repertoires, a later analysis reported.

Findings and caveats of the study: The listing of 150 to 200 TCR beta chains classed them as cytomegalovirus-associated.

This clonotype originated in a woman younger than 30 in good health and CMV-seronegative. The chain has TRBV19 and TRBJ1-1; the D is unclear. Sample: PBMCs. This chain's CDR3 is CASSTQAVGTEAFF. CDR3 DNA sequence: TGTGCCAGTAGTACCCAGGCCGTGGGCACTGAAGCTTTCTTT.